This T cell receptor beta chain appears in the sequencing data of a study of Tregs in tolerant kidney transplant recipients. Mixed chimerism was transient after nonmyeloablative marrow transplants from related graft donors. CD4+CD25+CD127- Tregs, CD4+CD25- non-Tregs, CD4 and CD8 cells were sorted. Study outcomes and limitations: In tolerant patients, donor-specific Tregs outgrew total Tregs, suggesting antigen-driven expansion. For some patients, primers changed over time, blocking nucleotide-level comparison.

The data were produced by immunoSEQ multiplex PCR, yet TCRdb's version contains in-frame clones alone and is incomplete. Seen here are under 90,000 clones, around 90% observed once, and the top ten hold around 1.6%. The germline V gene encodes CDR1 LNHNV and CDR2 YYDKDF (reference sequence). V was clipped by 0 bases and J by 1 base; unmatched bases: 5. The CDR3 consists of 17 residues. Comment on this clone: Its antigen is unidentified.

The chain has TRBV15 and TRBJ1-5; 8 bases are shared with TRBD1. This sample comprised CD4+ T cells from blood (PBMCs), obtained 24 months after the transplant. The clonotype comes from a human patient who received a combined kidney and bone marrow transplant. The graft donor may account for some of the T cells. CDR3 nucleotides: TGTGCCACCAGCAGAGACAGGGGGCGCAGGAGCAATCAGCCCCAGCATTTT. It encodes CATSRDRGRRSNQPQHF.